Below, 24 T cell receptor beta chains from the same sample are listed, as sequenced in a study of blood T cell repertoires in COVID-19. Data came from immunoSEQ multiplex PCR; TCRdb stores just in-frame clones and leaves some out. The repertoire consists of 45,000 to 65,000 clones, with around 86% occurring once and the leading ten covering roughly 8%. Sequencing was performed on peripheral blood. Receptors were obtained from a man in his fifties with active COVID-19.

This chain joins TRBV6-2 or TRBV6-3 and TRBJ2-3; 9 positions match TRBD2. Germline V lookup: CDR1 MNHEY, CDR2 SVGEGT. The CDR3 is 15 residues long. The V segment lost 2 bases and the J segment 0 bases; nucleotides outside the gene matches: 0. The CDR3 DNA is TGTGCCAGCAGTTACACTAGCGGGAGCACAGATACGCAGTATTTT. Encoded protein: CASSYTSGSTDTQYF.

This sequence joins TRBV20-1 and TRBJ1-1; D is uncertain. Germline CDR1 is DFQATT and CDR2 is SNEGSKA (reference sequence). Trimming pared 2 bases from V and 4 bases from J, leaving 5 bases between. The CDR3 contains 11 residues. CDR3 amino acids: CSARPGTEAFF. DNA of the CDR3: TGCAGTGCTAGACCAGGCACTGAAGCTTTCTTT.

The CDR3 DNA follows: TGCGCCAGCAGAGAGGTAGCGAACACCGGGGAGCTGTTTTTT. This gives the protein CASREVANTGELFF. The chain joins TRBV5-1 to TRBJ2-2; D not resolved. There are 14 residues in the CDR3. Germline loops: CDR1 SGHRS, CDR2 YFSETQ. V lost 5 bases and J lost 0, with 8 bases in between.

V usage is TRBV6-5 and J usage is TRBJ1-1; tentative D call: TRBD1 (5 bases). Germline CDR1 reads MNHEY; CDR2 reads SVGAGI. Trimming pared 5 bases from V and 2 bases from J, leaving 9 bases between. This CDR3 has 13 residues. The CDR3 is CASSTRVNTEAFF. The CDR3 DNA is TGTGCCAGCAGTACCAGGGTAAACACTGAAGCTTTCTTT.

This chain links TRBV11-3 with TRBJ2-7; D gene unclear. The length of the CDR3 is 13 residues. The germline CDR1 and CDR2 sequences are SGHNT and YENEEA. The V gene lost 0 bases and the J gene lost 1 base, with 4 bases spanning the gap. The chain's CDR3 is CASSLDLSYEQYF. CDR3 DNA sequence: TGTGCCAGCAGCTTAGACTTGTCCTACGAGCAGTACTTC.

This clone has just a few counts. The rearrangement links TRBV6-1 to TRBJ1-2; 7 positions match TRBD1. This CDR3 region has 19 residues. CDR1 is MNHNS and CDR2 is SASEGT in the germline V gene. The junction had 23 bases not matched to a gene; V was cut back by 2 bases and J by 8 bases. DNA of the CDR3: TGTGCCAGCAGTGAACAGAGGACAGGCATATTTAGTCCTGTATCCGGCTACACCTTC. The encoded protein is CASSEQRTGIFSPVSGYTF.

This chain joins TRBV5-1 and TRBJ2-7, with TRBD1 identical over 7 bases. Germline values: CDR1 SGHRS, CDR2 YFSETQ. The CDR3 is made up of 14 amino acids. The V and J ends lost 4 bases and 4 bases, in that order; junction bases with no gene match: 8. The DNA of the CDR3 is TGCGCCAGCAGCCTCCTACAGGGGACGTACGAGCAGTACTTC. It encodes CASSLLQGTYEQYF.

J is TRBJ2-7 and V is TRBV27, with 9 bases lining up with TRBD2. J was trimmed by 2 bases and V by 6 bases; bases with no gene match: 11. The germline gives CDR1 MNHEY, CDR2 SMNVEV (reference sequence). The CDR3 spans 16 residues. In DNA form, the CDR3 reads TGTGCCAGCAGCACCCAAGGGCCTAGCGGGGCCTACGAGCAGTACTTC. This gives the protein CASSTQGPSGAYEQYF.

The gene calls are TRBV7-2 and TRBJ2-5, with unresolved D. V was trimmed by 1 base and J by 2 bases, leaving 8 bases between them. Germline CDR1 reads SGHTA; CDR2 reads FQGNSA. The CDR3 runs 14 residues. CDR3 nucleotide sequence: TGTGCCAGCAGCTTAGGTTACAGACAAGAGACCCAGTACTTC. This sequence encodes CASSLGYRQETQYF.

The chain carries TRBV6-5 and TRBJ1-3, with D maybe TRBD1 (6 bases). V was trimmed by 4 bases and J by 4 bases, leaving 11 bases between them. CDR1 is MNHEY, CDR2 SVGAGI, per germline. The CDR3 length is 14 residues. The CDR3 sequence is CASSSGTYGNTIYF. CDR3 bases: TGTGCCAGCAGTTCCGGGACATACGGAAACACCATATATTTT.

A note on this clone: Other DNA sequences from this sample encode an identical CDR3 as well. The chain joins TRBV6-5 to TRBJ1-3, with a weak D call TRBD1 (6 bases). The V gene's germline CDR1 is MNHEY and CDR2 SVGAGI. The ends were cut back, 0 bases at V and 0 bases at J, with 9 bases in the middle. The CDR3 extends over 16 amino acids. The CDR3 loop is CASSYSGQSSGNTIYF. The CDR3 bases are TGTGCCAGCAGTTACTCAGGACAGTCCTCTGGAAACACCATATATTTT.

The chain uses TRBV28 and TRBJ1-6; 9 bases align to TRBD1. J gave up 7 bases and V 2 bases, and 0 bases lay outside the gene matches. The CDR3 covers 14 residues. Germline V gene data show CDR1 as MDHEN and CDR2 as SYDVKM. DNA for the CDR3: TGTGCCAGCAGTTTAGGGACAGGGAATTCACCCCTCCACTTT. Protein: CASSLGTGNSPLHF.

The chain combines TRBV28 with TRBJ1-4, with 7 bases fitting TRBD1. The CDR3 sequence is 15 residues long. V dropped 5 bases and J dropped 3; count of bases not matched to a gene: 6. Germline loops: CDR1 MDHEN, CDR2 SYDVKM. Written as DNA, the CDR3 is TGTGCCAGCAGTAAACAGGGGAGGTCTAATGAAAAACTGTTTTTT. It specifies CASSKQGRSNEKLFF.

The CDR3 loop is CASSYGQGEGYTF. Here the CDR3 DNA reads TGTGCCAGCAGTTACGGACAGGGGGAAGGCTACACCTTC. The gene calls are TRBV6-5 and TRBJ1-2, with 10 bases lining up with TRBD1. V lost 2 bases and J lost 8; bases outside the gene matches: 2. Germline assignment: CDR1 MNHEY and CDR2 SVGAGI. This CDR3 contains 13 residues.

V is TRBV7-3 and J is TRBJ2-2; no definite D call. Deletions cut 0 bases from V and 1 base from J, with 6 bases between. Per the germline V gene, CDR1 is SGHTA and CDR2 is FQGTGA. This CDR3 has 15 amino acids. CDR3 coding DNA: TGTGCCAGCAGCTTAACACGCGAGAACACCGGGGAGCTGTTTTTT. Its protein is CASSLTRENTGELFF.

This chain uses TRBV27 with TRBJ1-1; maybe TRBD1 (6 bases). CDR3 size: 14 residues. The germline V and J ends were trimmed by 3 bases and 11 bases, with 19 bases remaining between them. CDR1 and CDR2 (germline): MNHEY, SMNVEV (reference sequence). The CDR3, as DNA: TGTGCCAGCAGTTTGATTACAGGGAGGGGTACGGCTTTCTTT. It is translated as CASSLITGRGTAFF.

This chain joins TRBV5-1 and TRBJ2-1, with 8 bases aligning to TRBD1. This CDR3 spans 13 amino acids. V trimming: 5 bases; J trimming: 5 bases; junction bases outside the gene matches: 3. Germline-derived CDR1 and CDR2 are SGHRS and YFSETQ. The CDR3 spells CASRTGDNNEQFF. Written as DNA, the CDR3 is TGCGCCAGCAGGACAGGGGATAACAATGAGCAGTTCTTC.

The CDR3 loop reads CASKVRPVTDTQYF. DNA for the CDR3: TGTGCCAGTAAAGTCAGGCCAGTCACAGATACGCAGTATTTT. J is TRBJ2-3 and V is TRBV19, with D uncertain. Trimming took 7 bases from V and 2 from J, leaving 13 bases between them. Per the germline V gene, CDR1 is LNHDA and CDR2 is SQIVND (reference sequence). The CDR3 loop spans 14 amino acids.

V is TRBV9 and J is TRBJ1-4, with unresolved D. The germline V and J ends were trimmed by 7 bases and 4 bases, with 8 bases remaining between them. Germline-derived CDR1 and CDR2 are SGDLS and YYNGEE. The CDR3 runs to 12 residues. CDR3 sequence reads: CASGNNNEKLFF. The CDR3 DNA is TGTGCCAGCGGCAACAATAATGAAAAACTGTTTTTT.

This clone was seen a few times. The chain carries TRBV7-8 and TRBJ2-7; no clear D gene. V was cut by 6 bases and J by 5 bases, with 14 bases left in between. The length of the CDR3 is 13 residues. Per germline, CDR1 SGHVS and CDR2 FQNEAQ. CDR3 region: CASSYQDADEQYF. The CDR3 DNA is TGTGCCAGCAGTTATCAGGATGCCGACGAGCAGTACTTC.

The rearrangement joins TRBV7-2 to TRBJ2-5; 15 bases map to TRBD2. Germline CDR1 is SGHTA and CDR2 is FQGNSA. The ends lost 5 bases at V and 2 bases at J; junction bases unmatched: 9. The CDR3 is made up of 18 amino acids. This CDR3 reads CASSPPGLAGGSQETQYF. In DNA form, the CDR3 reads TGTGCCAGCAGCCCCCCTGGACTAGCGGGGGGGAGTCAAGAGACCCAGTACTTC. The entire variable domain, with the rest obtained from reference TRBV7-2 and TRBJ2-5, is as follows: GAGVSQSPSNKVTEKGKDVELRCDPISGHTALYWYRQSLGQGLEFLIYFQGNSAPDKSGLPSDRFSAERTGGSVSTLTIQRTQQEDSAVYLCASSPPGLAGGSQETQYFGPGTRLLVL.

The chain combines TRBV19 with TRBJ2-5; weak D call: TRBD1 (7 bases). Germline V CDR1 and CDR2: LNHDA, SQIVND (reference sequence). The CDR3 is made up of 15 amino acids. Trimming removed 1 base at V and 5 bases at J, with 14 bases between. The CDR3 sequence is CASSIGQGRGETQYF. DNA of the CDR3: TGTGCCAGTAGTATAGGACAGGGCCGGGGGGAGACCCAGTACTTC.

CDR3 nucleotide sequence: TGTGCCAGCTCACCACTTGAGGGGTTTCCCGTGGACAGGGGCTACACCTTC. Translating it yields CASSPLEGFPVDRGYTF. This chain links TRBV18 with TRBJ1-2; 7 nucleotides agree with TRBD1. The V and J ends lost 1 base and 8 bases, in that order; junction bases with no gene match: 16. Per the germline V gene, CDR1 is KGHSH and CDR2 is LQKENI. This CDR3 comprises 17 residues.

This chain's CDR3 is CASSASGSYNEQFF. The DNA for the CDR3 is TGTGCCAGCAGCGCTAGCGGGAGTTACAATGAGCAGTTCTTC. This chain uses TRBV6-5 with TRBJ2-1, with 10 bases lining up with TRBD2. CDR3 length: 14 amino acids. Germline assignment: CDR1 MNHEY and CDR2 SVGAGI. V was clipped by 6 bases and J by 4 bases; unmatched bases: 3.